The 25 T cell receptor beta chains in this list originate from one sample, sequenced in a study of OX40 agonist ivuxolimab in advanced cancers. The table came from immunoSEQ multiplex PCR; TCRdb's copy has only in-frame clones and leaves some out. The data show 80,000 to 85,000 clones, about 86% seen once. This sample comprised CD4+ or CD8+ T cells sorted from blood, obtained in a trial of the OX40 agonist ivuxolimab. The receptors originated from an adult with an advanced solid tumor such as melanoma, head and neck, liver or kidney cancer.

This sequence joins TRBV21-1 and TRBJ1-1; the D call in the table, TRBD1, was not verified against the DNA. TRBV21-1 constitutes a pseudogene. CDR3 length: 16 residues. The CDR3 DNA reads TGTGCCTCCTCCTCTATTCCCGGGACAGGGAACACTGAAGCTTTCTTT. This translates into CASSSIPGTGNTEAFF.

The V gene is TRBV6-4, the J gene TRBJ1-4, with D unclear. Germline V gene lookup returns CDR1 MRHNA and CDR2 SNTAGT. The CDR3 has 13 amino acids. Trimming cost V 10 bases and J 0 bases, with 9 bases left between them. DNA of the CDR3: TGTGCCAAGATACGTGCAACTAATGAAAAACTGTTTTTT. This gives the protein CAKIRATNEKLFF.

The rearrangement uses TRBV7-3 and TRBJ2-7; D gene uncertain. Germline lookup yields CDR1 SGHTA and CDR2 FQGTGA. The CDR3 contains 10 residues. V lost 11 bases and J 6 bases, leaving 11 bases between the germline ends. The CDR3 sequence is CAFVNSEQYF. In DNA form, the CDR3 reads TGTGCCTTCGTGAACTCCGAGCAGTACTTC.

This CDR3 is CASSLTETGVYEQYF. The CDR3 nucleotides are TGTGCCAGCTCACTGACCGAGACAGGGGTATACGAGCAGTACTTC. V usage is TRBV18 and J usage is TRBJ2-7; TRBD1 aligns across 8 bases. CDR3 length equals 15 residues. J lost 4 bases, V lost 4 bases, and 9 bases had no gene match. CDR1 and CDR2 from the germline V gene are KGHSH and LQKENI.

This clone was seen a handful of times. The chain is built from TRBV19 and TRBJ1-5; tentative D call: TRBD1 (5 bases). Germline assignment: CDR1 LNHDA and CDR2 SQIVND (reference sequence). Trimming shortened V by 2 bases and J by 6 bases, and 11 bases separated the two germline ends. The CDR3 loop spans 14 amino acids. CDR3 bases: TGTGCCAGTAGTATACTCAGGGAAGGTCAGCCCCAGCATTTT. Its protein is CASSILREGQPQHF.

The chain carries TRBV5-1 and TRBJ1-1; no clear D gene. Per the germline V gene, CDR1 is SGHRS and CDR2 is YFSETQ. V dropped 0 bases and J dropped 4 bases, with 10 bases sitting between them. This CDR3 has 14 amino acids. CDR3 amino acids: CASSLEGYGTEAFF. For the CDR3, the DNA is TGCGCCAGCAGCTTGGAAGGTTACGGCACTGAAGCTTTCTTT.

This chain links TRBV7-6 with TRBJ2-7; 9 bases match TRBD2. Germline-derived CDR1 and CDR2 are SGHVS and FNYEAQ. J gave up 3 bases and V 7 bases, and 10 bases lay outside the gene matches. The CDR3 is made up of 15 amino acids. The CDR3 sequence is CASTPTSGPIYEQYF. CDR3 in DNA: TGTGCCAGCACCCCGACTAGCGGACCCATCTACGAGCAGTACTTC.

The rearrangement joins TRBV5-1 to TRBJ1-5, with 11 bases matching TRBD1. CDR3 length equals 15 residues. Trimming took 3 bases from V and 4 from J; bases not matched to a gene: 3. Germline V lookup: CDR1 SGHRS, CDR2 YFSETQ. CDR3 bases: TGCGCCAGCAGCTGGGGGACAGGGGGGAATCAGCCCCAGCATTTT. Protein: CASSWGTGGNQPQHF. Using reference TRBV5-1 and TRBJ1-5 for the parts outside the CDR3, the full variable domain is KAGVTQTPRYLIKTRGQQVTLSCSPISGHRSVSWYQQTPGQGLQFLFEYFSETQRNKGNFPGRFSGRQFSNSRSEMNVSTLELGDSALYLCASSWGTGGNQPQHFGDGTRLSIL.

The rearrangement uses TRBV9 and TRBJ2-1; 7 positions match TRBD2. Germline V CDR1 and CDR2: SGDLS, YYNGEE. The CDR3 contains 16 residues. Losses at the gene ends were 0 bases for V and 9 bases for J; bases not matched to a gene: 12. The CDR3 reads CASSVGGGSYYVEQFF. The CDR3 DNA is TGTGCCAGCAGCGTAGGTGGCGGGAGTTATTATGTTGAGCAGTTCTTC. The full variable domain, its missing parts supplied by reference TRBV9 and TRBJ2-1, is DSGVTQTPKHLITATGQRVTLRCSPRSGDLSVYWYQQSLDQGLQFLIQYYNGEERAKGNILERFSAQQFPDLHSELNLSSLELGDSALYFCASSVGGGSYYVEQFFGPGTRLTVL.

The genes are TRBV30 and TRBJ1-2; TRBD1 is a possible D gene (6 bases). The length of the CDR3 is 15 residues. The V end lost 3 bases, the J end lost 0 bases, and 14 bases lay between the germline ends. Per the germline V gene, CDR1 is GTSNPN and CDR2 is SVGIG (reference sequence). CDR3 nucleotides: TGTGCCTGGAGATTACAGGGTAAAGCTAACTATGGCTACACCTTC. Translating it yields CAWRLQGKANYGYTF.

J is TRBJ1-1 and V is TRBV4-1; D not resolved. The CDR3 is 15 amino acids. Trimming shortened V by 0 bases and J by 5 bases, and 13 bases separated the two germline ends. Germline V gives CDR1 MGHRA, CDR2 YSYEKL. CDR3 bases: TGCGCCAGCAGCCAAGAAGGACGGGCGCGGACTGAAGCTTTCTTT. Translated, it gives CASSQEGRARTEAFF.

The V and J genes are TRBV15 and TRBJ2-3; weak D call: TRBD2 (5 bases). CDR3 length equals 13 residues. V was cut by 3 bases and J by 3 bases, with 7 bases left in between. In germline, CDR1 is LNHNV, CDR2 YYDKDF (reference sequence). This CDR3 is CATSSGITDTQYF. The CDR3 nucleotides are TGTGCCACCAGCAGCGGGATAACAGATACGCAGTATTTT.

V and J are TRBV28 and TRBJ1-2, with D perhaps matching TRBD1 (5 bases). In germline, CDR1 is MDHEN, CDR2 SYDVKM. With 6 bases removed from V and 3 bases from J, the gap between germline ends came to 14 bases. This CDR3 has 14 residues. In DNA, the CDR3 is TGTGCCAGCAGAACAGGTGACAGTGACTATGGCTACACCTTC. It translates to CASRTGDSDYGYTF.

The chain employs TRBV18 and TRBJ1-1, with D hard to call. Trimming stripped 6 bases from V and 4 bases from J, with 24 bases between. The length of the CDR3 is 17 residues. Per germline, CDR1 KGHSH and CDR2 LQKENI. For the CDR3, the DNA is TGTGCCAGCTCTCTTCAGGAGTCATTAGGGTTGGGCACTGAAGCTTTCTTT. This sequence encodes CASSLQESLGLGTEAFF.

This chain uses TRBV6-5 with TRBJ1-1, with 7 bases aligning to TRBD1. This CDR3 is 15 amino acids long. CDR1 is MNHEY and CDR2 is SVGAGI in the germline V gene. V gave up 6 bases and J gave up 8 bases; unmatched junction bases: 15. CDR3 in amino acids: CASSLTRDRYQEAFF. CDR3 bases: TGTGCCAGCAGCCTCACCCGGGACAGATATCAAGAAGCTTTCTTT.

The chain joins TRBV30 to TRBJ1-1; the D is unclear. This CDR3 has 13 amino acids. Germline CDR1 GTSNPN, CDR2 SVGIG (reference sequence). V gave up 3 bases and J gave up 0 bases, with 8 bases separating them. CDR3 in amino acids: CAWSRQVNTEAFF. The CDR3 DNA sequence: TGTGCCTGGAGCCGGCAGGTGAACACTGAAGCTTTCTTT.

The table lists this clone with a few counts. The DNA for the CDR3 is TGTGCCAGCAGCTTGGGCCGAAATTCACCCCTCCACTTT. Its protein is CASSLGRNSPLHF. The rearrangement links TRBV5-6 to TRBJ1-6; no clear D gene. Germline V gene sequence: CDR1 SGHDT, CDR2 YYEEEE. V lost 0 bases and J lost 7, with 5 bases in between. The CDR3 has 13 residues.

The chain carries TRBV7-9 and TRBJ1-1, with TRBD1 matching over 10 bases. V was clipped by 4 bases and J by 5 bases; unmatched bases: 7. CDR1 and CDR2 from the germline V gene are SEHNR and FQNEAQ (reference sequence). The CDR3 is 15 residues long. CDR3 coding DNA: TGTGCCAGCAGCTCTGGACAGGGGGGAAGGACTGAAGCTTTCTTT. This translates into CASSSGQGGRTEAFF.

CDR3 DNA sequence: TGTGCCTGTGAGGGACAGAGAAATCAGCCCCAGCATTTT. Translated: CACEGQRNQPQHF. This chain uses TRBV30 with TRBJ1-5; 7 bases are shared with TRBD1. The CDR3 consists of 13 residues. CDR1 GTSNPN and CDR2 SVGIG come from the germline V gene (reference sequence). The trim removed 6 bases at V and 4 bases at J, leaving 6 bases unmatched.

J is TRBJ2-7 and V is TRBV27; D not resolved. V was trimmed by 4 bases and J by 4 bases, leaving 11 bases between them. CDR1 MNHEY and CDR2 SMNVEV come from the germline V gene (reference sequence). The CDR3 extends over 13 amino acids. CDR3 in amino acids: CASSSMLGYEQYF. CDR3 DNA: TGTGCCAGCAGTTCCATGTTGGGATACGAGCAGTACTTC.

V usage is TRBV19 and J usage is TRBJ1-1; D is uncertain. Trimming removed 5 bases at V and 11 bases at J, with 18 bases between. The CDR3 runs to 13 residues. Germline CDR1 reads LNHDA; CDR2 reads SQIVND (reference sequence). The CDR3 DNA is TGTGCCAGTAGTCTGTATTCCTCCCCCGGGGCTTTCTTT. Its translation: CASSLYSSPGAFF.

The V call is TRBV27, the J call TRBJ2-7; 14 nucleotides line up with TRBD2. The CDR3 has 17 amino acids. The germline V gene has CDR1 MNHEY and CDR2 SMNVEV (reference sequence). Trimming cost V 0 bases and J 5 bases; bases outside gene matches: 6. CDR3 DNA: TGTGCCAGCAGTTTATCGGGGACTAGCGGGAGTCAGGACGAGCAGTACTTC. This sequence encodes CASSLSGTSGSQDEQYF.

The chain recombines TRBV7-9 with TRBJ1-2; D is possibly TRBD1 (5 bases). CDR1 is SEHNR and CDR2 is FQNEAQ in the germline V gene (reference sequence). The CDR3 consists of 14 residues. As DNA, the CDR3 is TGTGCTACCGCGGGGCAGCAAATTAACTATGGCTACACCTTC. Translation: CATAGQQINYGYTF. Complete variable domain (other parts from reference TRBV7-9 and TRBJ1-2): DTGVSQNPRHKITKRGQNVTFRCDPISEHNRLYWYRQTLGQGPEFLTYFQNEAQLEKSRLLSDRFSAERPKGSFSTLEIQRTEQGDSAMYLCATAGQQINYGYTFGSGTRLTVV.

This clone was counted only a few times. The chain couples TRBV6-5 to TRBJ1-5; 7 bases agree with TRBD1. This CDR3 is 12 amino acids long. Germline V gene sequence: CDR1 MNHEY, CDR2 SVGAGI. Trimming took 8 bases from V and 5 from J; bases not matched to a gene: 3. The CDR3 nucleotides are TGTGCCAGCTCAACAGGGGATCAGCCCCAGCATTTT. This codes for CASSTGDQPQHF.

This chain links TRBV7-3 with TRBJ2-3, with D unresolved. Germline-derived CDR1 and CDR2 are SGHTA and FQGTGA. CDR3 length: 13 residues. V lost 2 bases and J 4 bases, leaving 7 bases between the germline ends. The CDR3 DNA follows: TGTGCCAGCAGCTTAGGGGTCCCAGATACGCAGTATTTT. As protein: CASSLGVPDTQYF.